A single T cell receptor (beta chain) is shown here with its context. The antigen remains undetermined. The data are from a study of T cell responses to AZD1222 COVID-19 vaccine. The CDR3 extends over 10 amino acids. The germline CDR1 and CDR2 sequences are DFQATT and SNEGSKA (reference sequence). V lost 3 bases to trimming and J lost 7 bases, with 6 bases between them. Profiled with immunoSEQ multiplex PCR; TCRdb holds only in-frame clones, not every one. This table holds 130,000 or so clones, about 90% found once. General observations from the study: Donors were chiefly white British, with a greater number of females, and clonal diversity was perhaps underestimated. Reports say nearly half of spike-specific TCRs go after unmutated variant regions. Two doses of AZD1222 preceded a rise in Spike-specific TCR breadth and depth.

The sequenced sample was peripheral blood, obtained on day 0 of AZD1222 vaccination. This TCR was recovered from an adult in good health. The chain employs TRBV20-1 and TRBJ1-2, with D possibly being TRBD1 (5 bases). The CDR3 loop is CSARTAGYTF. CDR3 DNA: TGCAGTGCTAGGACAGCTGGCTACACCTTC.